This T cell receptor (beta chain) was profiled in a study of T cell responses to AZD1222 COVID-19 vaccine. Study findings and constraints: Rises in breadth and depth of Spike-specific TCRs came after two AZD1222 doses.

Notes on this clone: Antigen unknown.

TCRdb's copy holds only in-frame clones and misses some; the assay was immunoSEQ multiplex PCR. Counted here are some 110,000 clones, roughly nine tenths occurring once; the ten biggest clones make up 1.5% to 2%. The CDR3 sequence is 15 residues long. Losses at the gene ends were 6 bases for V and 10 bases for J; bases not matched to a gene: 9. CDR1 is MNHEY, CDR2 SVGAGI, per germline. Sequencing used peripheral blood, obtained on day 0 of AZD1222 vaccination. The TCR comes from an adult in good health. This chain uses TRBV6-5 with TRBJ1-6; 10 bases match TRBD1. CDR3 sequence reads: CASSPSRTGGSPLHF. The DNA for the CDR3 is TGTGCCAGCAGCCCGAGCAGGACAGGGGGATCACCCCTCCACTTT.